Listed below are T cell receptor beta chains from one sample, sequenced in a study of CD8 T cells in Susac syndrome. TCRdb used MiXCR to reprocess the immunoSEQ multiplex PCR reads, holding one entry per CDR3 protein. Here the sample spans 150,000 to 180,000 distinct CDR3 sequences, around 95% being singletons. The specimen sequenced was CD8+ T cells from PBMCs. The receptors come from a human donor with multiple sclerosis. Both conserved end residues are part of each CDR3. A D gene is named only where the DNA matches it firmly. Size tells how often a clone was seen (once, few, many) or the class of an expanded clone, and some rows leave it out.

.	TRBV27	TRBJ2-1	.	TGTGCCAGCAGTTTAGCCCACTACAATGAGCAGTTCTTC	CASSLAHYNEQFF
.	TRBV7-9	TRBJ2-5	.	TGTGCCAGCAGCTTAGCGCTCGGAGAAGAGACCCAGTACTTC	CASSLALGEETQYF
TRBD1	TRBV19	TRBJ1-5	.	TGTGCCAGTAGCGAGGGACAGAAGGCCGTGCAGCCCCAGCATTTT	CASSEGQKAVQPQHF
.	TRBV12-3/TRBV12-4	TRBJ2-5	.	TGTGCCACCACCTCGACAGGGAGGGAGACCCAGTACTTC	CATTSTGRETQYF
TRBD2	TRBV9	TRBJ2-7	.	TGTGCCAGCAGCGTAGGGGCTAGCGGGGGTGGCGAGCAGTACTTC	CASSVGASGGGEQYF
TRBD2	TRBV12-3/TRBV12-4	TRBJ2-5	few	TGTGCCAGCAGTTTAAGCGGGGCCCAAGAGACCCAGTACTTC	CASSLSGAQETQYF
TRBD2	TRBV15	TRBJ2-1	.	TGTGCCACCGCGGGGCGGGGGTACTACAATGAGCAGTTCTTC	CATAGRGYYNEQFF
TRBD2	TRBV27	TRBJ2-2	.	TGTGCCAGCAGTGTAGGCGGGGGGGCCTGGGAGCTGTTTTTT	CASSVGGGAWELFF
TRBD2	TRBV7-6	TRBJ2-1	.	TGTGCCAGCAGCTCTACTAGCGGGGGAAGCGAGTTCTTC	CASSSTSGGSEFF
TRBD1	TRBV7-9	TRBJ1-2	.	TGTGCCAGCAGCGCGGACAGGGGGGATGGCTACACCTTC	CASSADRGDGYTF
.	TRBV20-1	TRBJ2-7	.	TGCAGTGCTAGAGATAGGAGTTCGTTAACCTACGAGCAGTACTTC	CSARDRSSLTYEQYF
TRBD1	TRBV29-1	TRBJ2-7	.	TGCAGCGTTGAAGATGGGACAGGAGGATACGAGCAGTACTTC	CSVEDGTGGYEQYF
.	TRBV5-6	TRBJ1-5	.	TGTGCCAGCAGCCGGGTAGGGATCAATCAGCCCCAGCATTTT	CASSRVGINQPQHF
TRBD2	TRBV29-1	TRBJ2-7	.	TGCAGCGTTGAAGGATACTCGGGGGGGCCAACGGACGAGCAGTACTTC	CSVEGYSGGPTDEQYF
.	TRBV2	TRBJ2-1	.	TGTGCCGGGGGGGGCAGGGCGGCATACAATGAGCAGTTCTTC	CAGGGRAAYNEQFF
.	TRBV7-3	TRBJ2-5	.	TGTGCCAGCAGCCCATTGGGGAACCAAGAGACCCAGTACTTC	CASSPLGNQETQYF
TRBD2	TRBV5-4	TRBJ2-1	once	TGTGCCAGCAGCCCCTACGGGGGGTCCTACAATGAGCAGTTCTTC	CASSPYGGSYNEQFF
.	TRBV29-1	TRBJ1-5	.	TGCAGCGTCGGCCCCAGGGCGGGCCAGCCCCAGCATTTT	CSVGPRAGQPQHF
TRBD2	TRBV29-1	TRBJ2-5	.	TGCAGCGCTACTAGAGCGGGGGGGCTGGAGACCCAGTACTTC	CSATRAGGLETQYF
.	TRBV29-1	TRBJ1-1	.	TGCAGCGTTTCGGGGAGTGAAGCTTTCTTT	CSVSGSEAFF
TRBD2	TRBV6-1	TRBJ2-1	.	TGTGCCAGCAGCCCAGAGCGGGGGAGCTCCTACAATGAGCAGTTCTTC	CASSPERGSSYNEQFF
.	TRBV27	TRBJ2-7	.	TGTGCCAGCAGTTACAGGAGCTCCTACGAGCAGTACTTC	CASSYRSSYEQYF
TRBD1	TRBV29-1	TRBJ2-5	once	TGCAGCGTTGCGGGACAGTCTGAAGAGACCCAGTACTTC	CSVAGQSEETQYF
.	TRBV5-1	TRBJ2-7	once	TGCGCCAGCAGCTTGCTGGGGCTTGACGAGCAGTACTTC	CASSLLGLDEQYF
.	TRBV19	TRBJ2-6	.	TGTGCCAGTATGAATGGGGCCAACGTCCTGACTTTC	CASMNGANVLTF
TRBD1	TRBV20-1	TRBJ2-7	.	TGCAGTGCTAGAGATCTCCTGGGACAGGGGGTCTACGAGCAGTACTTC	CSARDLLGQGVYEQYF
.	TRBV2	TRBJ2-7	.	TGTGCCAGCAGTGAAGGAGCGGCAACCCGGAGCGAGCAGTACTTC	CASSEGAATRSEQYF
.	TRBV27	TRBJ1-2	.	TGTGCCAGCAGCCGTGGGACCGACGGCTACACCTTC	CASSRGTDGYTF
.	TRBV20-1	TRBJ2-1	.	TGCAGTGCTAGTATGGCGATGAGCTCCTACAATGAGCAGTTCTTC	CSASMAMSSYNEQFF
TRBD1	TRBV6-5	TRBJ1-1	.	TGTTCCGTCAATCGGGACAGGGGAAACACTGAAGCTTTCTTT	CSVNRDRGNTEAFF
.	TRBV18	TRBJ2-3	.	TGTGCCAGCTCACCACCAAGGGGGGAGAGCACAGATACGCAGTATTTT	CASSPPRGESTDTQYF
TRBD2	TRBV7-9	TRBJ2-3	.	TGTGCCAGCAGCTGGAGCAAAGCGGGGAGGACCACAGATACGCAGTATTTT	CASSWSKAGRTTDTQYF
.	TRBV20-1	TRBJ2-1	.	TGCAGTGCTAGCGAAGAGGGACTTTACAATGAGCAGTTCTTC	CSASEEGLYNEQFF
.	TRBV13	TRBJ2-5	once	TGTGCCAGCAGCCGCCGAACAGGGGGGGGTATGGAGACCCAGTACTTC	CASSRRTGGGMETQYF
TRBD2	TRBV2	TRBJ2-3	.	TGTGCCAGCAGCCGAGCGGGGGGAGCAGATACGCAGTATTTT	CASSRAGGADTQYF
.	TRBV7-9	TRBJ1-6	.	TGTGCCAGCAGCTTAGTAAGCTCCTATAATTCACCCCTCCACTTT	CASSLVSSYNSPLHF
TRBD1	TRBV9	TRBJ2-6	.	TGTGCCAGCAGCGTAAGAGAGACAGGGCCGGCGATCCTGACTTTC	CASSVRETGPAILTF
TRBD2	TRBV20-1	TRBJ2-5	.	TGCAGTGCTGACCGCAGCGGGGGTGAGACCCAGTACTTC	CSADRSGGETQYF
TRBD1	TRBV7-9	TRBJ1-2	.	TGTGCCAGCAGCGACAGGGCGACCTATGGCTACACCTTC	CASSDRATYGYTF
.	TRBV30	TRBJ1-1	.	TGTGCCTGCCAGGGGCGTATGAACACTGAAGCTTTCTTT	CACQGRMNTEAFF
TRBD1	TRBV6-5	TRBJ2-6	.	TGTGCCAGCAGTTTATGGGACAGGGACGTCTCTGGGGCCAACGTCCTGACTTTC	CASSLWDRDVSGANVLTF
.	TRBV29-1	TRBJ2-5	.	TGCAGCGTTGATTCAGGGGTGGAGACCCAGTACTTC	CSVDSGVETQYF
.	TRBV9	TRBJ1-2	.	TGTGCCAGCAGCGCCAAGAGACAGAGCAACTATGGCTACACCTTC	CASSAKRQSNYGYTF
.	TRBV29-1	TRBJ1-2	.	TGCAGCGTCGGGTGGGGTCCCGGGGAGGATGGCTACACCTTC	CSVGWGPGEDGYTF
TRBD1	TRBV15	TRBJ1-6	once	TGTGCCACCACCCGGGACAGGGGATCACCCCTCCACTTT	CATTRDRGSPLHF
.	TRBV7-2	TRBJ1-2	once	TGTGCCAGCAGCTTAACCTCTGAACAGGGATACTATGGCTACACCTTC	CASSLTSEQGYYGYTF
.	TRBV20-1	TRBJ2-7	.	TGCAGTGCTCCTTTGCCCTACGAGCAGTACTTC	CSAPLPYEQYF
TRBD1	TRBV5-8	TRBJ2-7	once	TGTGCCAGCAGCGAGGGACAGGGAATCAACGAGCAGTACTTC	CASSEGQGINEQYF
TRBD1	TRBV6-5	TRBJ1-2	.	TGTGCCAGCAGTACCTTGACAGGGAATGGCTACACCTTC	CASSTLTGNGYTF
.	TRBV7-9	TRBJ2-1	.	TGTGCCAGCAGCTTGATGCCTCCCGAGCAGTTCTTC	CASSLMPPEQFF
.	TRBV3-1	TRBJ1-2	.	TGTGCCAGCAGCCAAGATGGAGAGGGTCCTGGCTACACCTTC	CASSQDGEGPGYTF
.	TRBV27	TRBJ2-5	.	TGTGCCAGCAGTTTATCGTTGGGGGGAGAGACCCAGTACTTC	CASSLSLGGETQYF
.	TRBV6-4	TRBJ2-1	.	TGTGCCAGCAGTGACTCTTCCCAAGACAATGAGCAGTTCTTC	CASSDSSQDNEQFF
.	TRBV29-1	TRBJ1-1	.	TGCAGCGTCCCTTCAGGGCAGACCACTGAAGCTTTCTTT	CSVPSGQTTEAFF
.	TRBV11-2	TRBJ2-5	.	TGTGCCAGCAGCTCCCCAATCCAGGGGGGGACTGGAGAGACCCAGTACTTC	CASSSPIQGGTGETQYF
.	TRBV7-8	TRBJ1-2	.	TGTGCCAGCAGCTTGAGGGCAGCCGATCTCTATGGCTACACCTTC	CASSLRAADLYGYTF
.	TRBV7-9	TRBJ1-2	.	TGTGCCAGCAGCTTTAAACAGGGCTACGGCTACACCTTC	CASSFKQGYGYTF